This T cell receptor (beta chain) appears in the sequencing data of a study of OX40 agonist ivuxolimab in advanced cancers. Overall study: Ivuxolimab is an agonistic anti-OX40 (CD134) antibody, and patients were treated with it. Hepatocellular carcinoma, melanoma, renal cell or head and neck cancer occurred in dose-escalation patients.

V lost 4 bases and J lost 7; bases outside the gene matches: 10. The CDR3 runs 16 residues. Germline V gene lookup returns CDR1 LGHNA and CDR2 YSLEER. Clones were sequenced by immunoSEQ multiplex PCR, and TCRdb holds only the in-frame ones, with some missing. The sample gives 77,000 or so clones, approximately 87% of which show up once; around 0.54% is in the top ten. The rearrangement links TRBV4-3 to TRBJ1-1; 12 bases match TRBD1. The source is an adult with an advanced solid tumor such as melanoma, head and neck, liver or kidney cancer. The sequencing here drew on CD4+ or CD8+ T cells sorted from blood, taken in a trial of the OX40 agonist ivuxolimab. CDR3 coding DNA: TGCGCCAGCAGCCCGGGACAGGGGGCTGAGGGGAGTGAAGCTTTCTTT. Protein sequence: CASSPGQGAEGSEAFF.